Presented here are 3 T cell receptor beta chains from one specimen sequenced in a study of blood T cell repertoires in COVID-19. The table came from immunoSEQ multiplex PCR; TCRdb's copy has only in-frame clones and leaves some out. The top ten hold 3% to 3.5% of the sample, which has 200,000 to 250,000 clones, approximately 86% seen once. The sample comprised peripheral blood. Receptor source: a man in his sixties with acute or convalescent COVID-19.

The chain couples TRBV5-6 to TRBJ2-7; the match to TRBD1 covers 7 bases. The CDR3 covers 13 residues. Germline assignment: CDR1 SGHDT and CDR2 YYEEEE. The ends lost 2 bases at V and 6 bases at J; junction bases unmatched: 5. This CDR3 reads CASSFAGGAEQYF. Here the CDR3 DNA reads TGTGCCAGCAGCTTCGCAGGGGGTGCCGAGCAGTACTTC.

This chain links TRBV6-5 with TRBJ1-1; TRBD1 matches 9 bases. The CDR3 length is 14 residues. Germline V lookup: CDR1 MNHEY, CDR2 SVGAGI. V dropped 11 bases and J dropped 6; count of bases not matched to a gene: 13. In DNA form, the CDR3 reads TGTGCCTCCGCTGGGACAGGGCCCCTAGCTGAAGCTTTCTTT. Amino acids: CASAGTGPLAEAFF.

The genes are TRBV7-2 and TRBJ1-2, with 10 bases that match TRBD1. Germline V CDR1 and CDR2: SGHTA, FQGNSA. CDR3 size: 16 residues. Trimming took 1 base from V and 4 from J; bases not matched to a gene: 6. The CDR3 nucleotides read TGTGCCAGCAGCTTAGGACAGGGGGCAAGAGGCTATGGCTACACCTTC. Its protein product is CASSLGQGARGYGYTF.